This entry lists 31 T cell receptor beta chains sequenced from one sample in a study of blood T cell repertoires in COVID-19. Using immunoSEQ multiplex PCR, the repertoire was profiled, and TCRdb retains in-frame clones only, with some absent. The profile shows 140,000 to 150,000 clones, over 75% of them singletons. Sample: peripheral blood. The receptors stem from a woman aged 60-75 years with COVID-19, enrolled during active disease.

The genes are TRBV5-6 and TRBJ1-5; TRBD1 matches at 11 bases. There are 18 residues in the CDR3. CDR1 is SGHDT and CDR2 is YYEEEE in the germline V gene. J was trimmed by 0 bases and V by 4 bases; bases with no gene match: 9. The CDR3: CASSPWTGGLYSNQPQHF. The CDR3 DNA reads TGTGCCAGCAGCCCTTGGACAGGGGGCTTATATAGCAATCAGCCCCAGCATTTT.

The chain joins TRBV27 to TRBJ1-5; 9 nucleotides line up with TRBD1. The length of the CDR3 is 17 residues. CDR1 and CDR2 (germline): MNHEY, SMNVEV (reference sequence). Trimming cost V 3 bases and J 4 bases; bases outside gene matches: 10. The CDR3 reads CASSFSGQGRPNQPQHF. The CDR3 nucleotides read TGTGCCAGCAGTTTTTCAGGACAGGGGAGACCAAATCAGCCCCAGCATTTT.

The sample holds one count of this clone. V gene TRBV9 combines with J gene TRBJ1-4; a possible D gene is TRBD1 (6 bases). The CDR3 runs to 15 residues. Germline V gives CDR1 SGDLS, CDR2 YYNGEE. Trimming removed 3 bases from V and 5 bases from J, with 14 bases in between. In DNA, the CDR3 is TGTGCCAGCAGCGCAGGACAGTTCAAAAATGAAAAACTGTTTTTT. Translating it yields CASSAGQFKNEKLFF.

The chain joins TRBV6-1 to TRBJ2-7, with D possibly being TRBD1 (6 bases). This CDR3 is 16 amino acids long. Looked up from germline, CDR1 is MNHNS and CDR2 is SASEGT. The V end lost 3 bases, the J end lost 6 bases, and 21 bases lay between the germline ends. As DNA, the CDR3 is TGTGCCAGCAGTGACCTGACAGGAACCTTTCTGAGCGAGCAGTACTTC. This sequence encodes CASSDLTGTFLSEQYF.

The rearrangement links TRBV5-1 to TRBJ2-5; D gene ambiguous. The CDR3 loop spans 15 amino acids. The germline gives CDR1 SGHRS, CDR2 YFSETQ. V gave up 0 bases and J gave up 4 bases, with 13 bases separating them. The CDR3 sequence: CASSLVPRSRETQYF. CDR3 coding DNA: TGCGCCAGCAGCTTGGTTCCCAGGTCCCGAGAGACCCAGTACTTC.

The chain has TRBV11-3 and TRBJ2-7, with 7 bases aligning to TRBD1. CDR3 length: 13 residues. Germline assignment: CDR1 SGHNT and CDR2 YENEEA. J lost 7 bases, V lost 5 bases, and 8 bases had no gene match. The CDR3, as DNA: TGTGCCAGCAGCGCAGACAGGGCCGGGGAGCAGTACTTC. As protein: CASSADRAGEQYF.

This chain uses TRBV4-3 with TRBJ2-1; tentative D call: TRBD2 (5 bases). The CDR3 length is 15 residues. Looked up from germline, CDR1 is LGHNA and CDR2 is YSLEER. Trimming took 2 bases from V and 7 from J, leaving 15 bases between them. This chain's CDR3 is CASSQRTRTGNEQFF. For the CDR3, the DNA is TGCGCCAGCAGCCAAAGGACTCGGACGGGGAATGAGCAGTTCTTC.

The chain has TRBV24-1 and TRBJ2-3; no definite D call. The germline V gene has CDR1 KGHDR and CDR2 SFDVKD. The CDR3 loop spans 17 amino acids. Trimming took 0 bases from V and 1 from J, leaving 13 bases between them. The CDR3 nucleotides read TGTGCCACCAGTGATTTGGGAGAGGCCGCGGGCACAGATACGCAGTATTTT. Its protein is CATSDLGEAAGTDTQYF.

The chain couples TRBV5-8 to TRBJ2-2; 8 nucleotides match TRBD1. Germline V gene sequence: CDR1 SGHTS, CDR2 YDEGEE. The trim removed 0 bases at V and 3 bases at J, leaving 4 bases unmatched. The CDR3 loop spans 16 amino acids. The CDR3 DNA reads as TGTGCCAGCAGCTTGGGACAGGGGTTTGACACCGGGGAGCTGTTTTTT. It is translated as CASSLGQGFDTGELFF.

The V and J genes are TRBV9 and TRBJ1-4; no definite D call. Germline CDR1 SGDLS, CDR2 YYNGEE. The CDR3 covers 12 residues. Between the trimmed V and J ends, which lost 0 bases and 10 bases, there was a span of 7 bases. CDR3: CASSVGTGKLFF. CDR3 nucleotide sequence: TGTGCCAGCAGCGTAGGAACCGGAAAACTGTTTTTT.

V is TRBV18 and J is TRBJ2-1; 10 bases agree with TRBD2. The CDR3 is 17 residues long. The germline V gene has CDR1 KGHSH and CDR2 LQKENI. The J segment lost 4 bases and the V segment lost 1 base, leaving 7 bases of the junction unmatched. The CDR3 DNA is TGTGCCAGCTCACCACGGGCTAGCGGGGGCCTTTACAATGAGCAGTTCTTC. Residues: CASSPRASGGLYNEQFF.

The genes are TRBV7-9 and TRBJ1-2; 9 positions agree with TRBD1. This CDR3 comprises 13 residues. Trimming removed 5 bases from V and 8 bases from J; junction bases left unmatched: 6. CDR1 is SEHNR and CDR2 is FQNEAQ in the germline V gene (reference sequence). CDR3 residues: CASSRTGEGGYTF. The CDR3 DNA is TGTGCCAGCAGCCGGACAGGGGAGGGCGGCTACACCTTC.

This chain joins TRBV18 and TRBJ2-3, with D possibly matching TRBD2 (6 bases). CDR3 length: 15 amino acids. V lost 2 bases and J lost 0, with 9 bases in between. Germline CDR1 is KGHSH and CDR2 is LQKENI. The CDR3 loop reads CASSPGAGSTDTQYF. The CDR3 nucleotides read TGTGCCAGCTCACCAGGGGCGGGAAGCACAGATACGCAGTATTTT.

The chain recombines TRBV6-6 with TRBJ1-2, with D perhaps TRBD1 (5 bases). Germline assignment: CDR1 MNHNY and CDR2 SVGAGI (reference sequence). CDR3 length: 14 amino acids. Trimming stripped 4 bases from V and 2 bases from J, with 11 bases between. Written as DNA, the CDR3 is TGTGCCAGCAGTTTTCAGGGAAGAAACTATGGCTACACCTTC. Protein product: CASSFQGRNYGYTF.

This rearrangement joins TRBV5-1 to TRBJ1-2, with 7 bases identical to TRBD1. The CDR3 extends over 14 amino acids. Germline CDR1 is SGHRS and CDR2 is YFSETQ. V lost 4 bases and J lost 3; bases outside the gene matches: 6. The CDR3: CASSPTGMDYGYTF. DNA for the CDR3: TGCGCCAGCAGCCCGACAGGGATGGACTATGGCTACACCTTC.

In this sample, this clone turned up once. The chain uses TRBV4-3 and TRBJ2-7; D may be TRBD1 (6 bases). Deletions cut 3 bases from V and 8 bases from J, with 17 bases between. The germline V gene encodes CDR1 LGHNA and CDR2 YSLEER. There are 14 residues in the CDR3. The CDR3, as DNA: TGCGCCAGCAGCCAGGATACAGGGTTAGGTAAGCAGTACTTC. This sequence encodes CASSQDTGLGKQYF.

The chain carries TRBV5-8 and TRBJ2-3; 12 bases align to TRBD2. CDR1 SGHTS and CDR2 YDEGEE come from the germline V gene. With 3 bases clipped from V and 5 bases from J, the junction kept 7 bases outside the gene matches. The CDR3 runs 16 residues. CDR3 in amino acids: CASSSTSGGGRDTQYF. The CDR3, as DNA: TGTGCCAGCAGCTCGACTAGCGGGGGAGGGCGAGATACGCAGTATTTT.

V gene TRBV21-1 combines with J gene TRBJ1-4; the table names TRBD1, a call not compared with the DNA. TRBV21-1 is annotated as a pseudogene. This CDR3 comprises 16 residues. CDR3 in DNA: TGTGCCAGCAGCAAAGGGACAGCCACAACTAATGAAAAACTGTTTTTT. Its protein is CASSKGTATTNEKLFF.

The chain has TRBV9 and TRBJ1-2; no clear D gene. The V end was cut by 0 bases, the J end by 5 bases, with 11 bases between. The CDR3 length is 14 residues. Germline CDR1 is SGDLS and CDR2 is YYNGEE. This chain's CDR3 is CASSVATAAYGYTF. The CDR3, as DNA: TGTGCCAGCAGCGTAGCTACAGCAGCTTATGGCTACACCTTC.

This clone was found once. This chain links TRBV6-5 with TRBJ1-1; maybe TRBD1 (6 bases). Germline assignment: CDR1 MNHEY and CDR2 SVGAGI. The CDR3 is made up of 15 amino acids. V was shortened by 0 bases and J by 5 bases, with 13 bases between the two germline ends. The CDR3 nucleotides are TGTGCCAGCAGTTACTCGGCGGGGGCGGGAACTGAAGCTTTCTTT. It specifies CASSYSAGAGTEAFF.

The chain combines TRBV4-1 with TRBJ1-4, with TRBD1 matching over 8 bases. Germline values: CDR1 MGHRA, CDR2 YSYEKL. The CDR3 totals 17 residues. Trimming cost V 0 bases and J 4 bases; bases outside gene matches: 7. Written as DNA, the CDR3 is TGCGCCAGCAGCCAAGATCCGGGGGACAGGTTTAATGAAAAACTGTTTTTT. Translated, it gives CASSQDPGDRFNEKLFF.

This chain uses TRBV7-9 with TRBJ1-1; 7 positions agree with TRBD1. CDR1 is SEHNR and CDR2 is FQNEAQ in the germline V gene (reference sequence). The V and J ends lost 6 bases and 3 bases, in that order; junction bases with no gene match: 7. CDR3 length: 14 amino acids. DNA for the CDR3: TGTGCCAGCAGTTTTCGACAGGGTGACACTGAAGCTTTCTTT. This translates into CASSFRQGDTEAFF.

The V gene is TRBV30, the J gene TRBJ2-7, with 10 bases fitting TRBD1. V trimming: 6 bases; J trimming: 7 bases; junction bases outside the gene matches: 18. This CDR3 is 16 amino acids long. Looked up from germline, CDR1 is GTSNPN and CDR2 is SVGIG (reference sequence). The CDR3 nucleotides read TGTGCCTGCACACCTCCGACAGGGGGCGCCCCGGGGGAGCAGTACTTC. Amino acid sequence: CACTPPTGGAPGEQYF.

This chain uses TRBV15 with TRBJ1-3, with D possibly matching TRBD1 (6 bases). The CDR3 covers 15 residues. Germline CDR1 is LNHNV and CDR2 is YYDKDF (reference sequence). The germline V and J ends were trimmed by 0 bases and 6 bases, with 12 bases remaining between them. The CDR3 loop is CATSRDLRGANTIYF. The CDR3 DNA sequence: TGTGCCACCAGCAGAGACCTCAGGGGAGCAAACACCATATATTTT.

The rearrangement links TRBV10-3 to TRBJ2-7, with TRBD1 identical over 11 bases. Germline CDR1 reads ENHRY; CDR2 reads SYGVKD. V shed 7 bases, J shed 3 bases, and the junction held 5 bases outside the gene matches. There are 14 residues in the CDR3. The CDR3 DNA follows: TGTGCCATCACCACCGGGACAGGGGGCTACGAGCAGTACTTC. Its translation is CAITTGTGGYEQYF.

This chain links TRBV5-1 with TRBJ1-6; 10 bases agree with TRBD1. The germline V gene has CDR1 SGHRS and CDR2 YFSETQ. The CDR3 is 15 amino acids. J lost 8 bases, V lost 0 bases, and 2 bases had no gene match. The CDR3 coding sequence is TGCGCCAGCAGCTTGGTGACAGGGGGCGATTCACCCCTCCACTTT. Encoded protein: CASSLVTGGDSPLHF.

The table lists this clone with a few counts. This CDR3 reads CASSRKTSGVYEQYF. DNA of the CDR3: TGTGCCAGCAGCCGAAAAACTAGCGGGGTTTACGAGCAGTACTTC. This rearrangement joins TRBV5-8 to TRBJ2-7; 10 bases map to TRBD2. Germline V gene data show CDR1 as SGHTS and CDR2 as YDEGEE. The CDR3 is 15 amino acids. V was clipped by 4 bases and J by 4 bases; unmatched bases: 8. The whole variable domain, remainder taken from reference TRBV5-8 and TRBJ2-7, is EAGVTQSPTHLIKTRGQQATLRCSPISGHTSVYWYQQALGLGLQFLLWYDEGEERNRGNFPPRFSGRQFPNYSSELNVNALELEDSALYLCASSRKTSGVYEQYFGPGTRLTVT.

The chain recombines TRBV18 with TRBJ1-5, with 7 bases lining up with TRBD1. Germline CDR1 KGHSH, CDR2 LQKENI. This CDR3 has 19 residues. V gave up 1 base and J gave up 0 bases; unmatched junction bases: 12. This CDR3 is CASSPRSFGTANSNQPQHF. The DNA of the CDR3 is TGTGCCAGCTCACCACGTTCCTTCGGGACAGCGAATAGCAATCAGCCCCAGCATTTT.

This clone was observed once. The rearrangement joins TRBV7-9 to TRBJ2-7; maybe TRBD1 (6 bases). V was cut by 0 bases and J by 5 bases, with 14 bases left in between. The CDR3 spans 15 residues. Germline CDR1 and CDR2: SEHNR and FQNEAQ (reference sequence). The CDR3 reads CASSLALAGANEQYF. The DNA for the CDR3 is TGTGCCAGCAGCTTAGCGCTGGCAGGGGCTAACGAGCAGTACTTC.

In its sample, this clone was seen once. The rearrangement joins TRBV27 to TRBJ1-3; tentatively, D is TRBD1 (5 bases). Deletions cut 6 bases from V and 0 bases from J, with 15 bases between. Looked up from germline, CDR1 is MNHEY and CDR2 is SMNVEV (reference sequence). This CDR3 is 16 amino acids long. The CDR3 region is CASRLTGVSSGNTIYF. The CDR3 coding sequence is TGTGCCAGCAGGTTGACGGGGGTTAGCTCTGGAAACACCATATATTTT.

The genes are TRBV11-2 and TRBJ2-7, with TRBD2 matching over 9 bases. CDR1 is SGHAT, CDR2 FQNNGV, per germline. There are 14 residues in the CDR3. V gave up 1 base and J gave up 3 bases; unmatched junction bases: 1. This chain's CDR3 is CASSLGGGVYEQYF. DNA for the CDR3: TGTGCCAGCAGCTTAGGCGGGGGGGTCTACGAGCAGTACTTC.